This entry features one T cell receptor beta chain sequence. Its target is not known. CDR3 length: 15 amino acids. These data come from a study of T cells expressing NK-cell markers. Study in general: HCMV seropositivity characterized most of the eight sequenced donors, and seronegativity one.

Study observations and caveats: Of CD8+ T cells, about 1.0-7.5% belonged to dominant NKG2C+ clonotypes in several donors.

Generation of TCR beta cDNA was performed by 5'RACE template switching incorporating UMIs. TCRdb reprocessed the 5' RACE reads and keeps a single row for each CDR3 protein, giving no DNA. The sample includes about 150,000 distinct CDR3 sequences. This TCR derives from a man aged 18 to 69 in good health. Sequencing used blood T cells: a sorted CD56 or NKG2C T cell subset, CD4+ or CD8+ T cells, or bulk PBMC T cells (not recorded which). This chain joins TRBV21-1 and TRBJ1-5; the D gene TCRdb calls, TRBD1, cannot be checked with no DNA. TRBV21-1 is listed as a pseudogene. The CDR3 sequence is CASSNRGSKNQPQHF.